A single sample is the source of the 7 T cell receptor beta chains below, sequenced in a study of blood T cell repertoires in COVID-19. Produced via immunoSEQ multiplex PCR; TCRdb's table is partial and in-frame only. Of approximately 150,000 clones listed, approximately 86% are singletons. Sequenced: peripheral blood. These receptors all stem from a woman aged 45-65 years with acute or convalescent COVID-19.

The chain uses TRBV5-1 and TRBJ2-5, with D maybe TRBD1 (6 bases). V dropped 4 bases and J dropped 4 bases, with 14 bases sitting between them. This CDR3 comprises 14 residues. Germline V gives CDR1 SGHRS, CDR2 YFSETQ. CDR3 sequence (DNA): TGCGCCAGCAGCCGGAACTTAGGGGGAGAGACCCAGTACTTC. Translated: CASSRNLGGETQYF.

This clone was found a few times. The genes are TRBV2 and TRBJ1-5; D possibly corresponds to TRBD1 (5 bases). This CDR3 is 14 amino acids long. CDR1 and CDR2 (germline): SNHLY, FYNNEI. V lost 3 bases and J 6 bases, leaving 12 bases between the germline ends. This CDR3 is CASSEGGTGQPQHF. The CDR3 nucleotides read TGTGCCAGCAGTGAGGGGGGAACGGGTCAGCCCCAGCATTTT.

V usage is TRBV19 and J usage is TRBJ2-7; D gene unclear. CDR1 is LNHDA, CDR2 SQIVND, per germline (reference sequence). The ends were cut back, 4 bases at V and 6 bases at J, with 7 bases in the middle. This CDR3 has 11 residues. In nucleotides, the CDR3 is TGTGCCAGTAGTACACGGAGCGAGCAGTACTTC. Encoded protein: CASSTRSEQYF.

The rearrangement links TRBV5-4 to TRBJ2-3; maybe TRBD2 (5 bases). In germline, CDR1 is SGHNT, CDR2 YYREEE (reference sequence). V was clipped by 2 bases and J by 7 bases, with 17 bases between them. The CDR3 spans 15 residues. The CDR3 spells CASSLGSRLHNTQYF. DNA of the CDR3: TGTGCCAGCAGCTTAGGGAGCCGCCTGCATAATACGCAGTATTTT.

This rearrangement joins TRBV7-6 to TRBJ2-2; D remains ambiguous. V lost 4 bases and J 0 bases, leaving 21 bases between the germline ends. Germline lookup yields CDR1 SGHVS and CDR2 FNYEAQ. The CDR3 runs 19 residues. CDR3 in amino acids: CASSSRSFGTLPNTGELFF. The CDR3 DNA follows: TGTGCCAGCAGCTCCCGTTCGTTTGGCACCCTTCCGAACACCGGGGAGCTGTTTTTT.

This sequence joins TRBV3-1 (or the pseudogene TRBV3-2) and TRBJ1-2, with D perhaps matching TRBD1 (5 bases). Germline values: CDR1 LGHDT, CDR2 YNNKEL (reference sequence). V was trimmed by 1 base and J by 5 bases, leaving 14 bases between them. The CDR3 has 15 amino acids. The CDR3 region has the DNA TGTGCCAGCAGCCAAGCCAGGGCCCAAGTTTATGGCTACACCTTC. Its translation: CASSQARAQVYGYTF.

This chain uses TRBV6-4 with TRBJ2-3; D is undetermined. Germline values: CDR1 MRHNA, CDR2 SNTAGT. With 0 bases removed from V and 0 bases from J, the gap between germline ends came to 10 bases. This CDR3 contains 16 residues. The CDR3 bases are TGTGCCAGCAGTGACTCGGCAGGCAGGAGCACAGATACGCAGTATTTT. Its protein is CASSDSAGRSTDTQYF.